Shown below are 4 T cell receptor beta chains from a single sample sequenced in a study of cytomegalovirus exposure and HLA in healthy donors. 60 Vbeta and 13 Jbeta primers were used in PCR. Sequencing was performed with immunoSEQ multiplex PCR; in TCRdb, only in-frame clones are kept and a portion is missing. Among 150,000 to 200,000 clones listed, roughly 75% were seen once. What was sequenced was PBMCs. These TCRs come from a middle-aged man in good health and CMV-seronegative.

V and J are TRBV19 and TRBJ2-7; D perhaps matches TRBD1 (5 bases). This CDR3 comprises 15 residues. Trimming took 2 bases from V and 2 from J, leaving 13 bases between them. Germline V CDR1 and CDR2: LNHDA, SQIVND (reference sequence). CDR3 in DNA: TGTGCCAGTAGTATAAGTGGGTGGGGCACCTACGAGCAGTACTTC. Its protein product is CASSISGWGTYEQYF.

This clone was seen just once. The chain is built from TRBV2 and TRBJ2-2, with TRBD1 matching 7 bases. The CDR3 spans 12 residues. Trimming cost V 6 bases and J 8 bases; bases outside gene matches: 3. Germline-derived CDR1 and CDR2 are SNHLY and FYNNEI. CDR3 loop: CASRQGMGELFF. Written as DNA, the CDR3 is TGTGCCAGCAGACAGGGGATGGGGGAGCTGTTTTTT.

This clone occurred a few times. The chain links TRBV30 to TRBJ1-1; D may be TRBD1 (5 bases). This CDR3 comprises 17 residues. Germline CDR1 reads GTSNPN; CDR2 reads SVGIG (reference sequence). The V gene lost 0 bases and the J gene lost 3 bases, with 20 bases spanning the gap. CDR3 amino acids: CAWSVHGLEEGDTEAFF. CDR3 DNA: TGTGCCTGGAGTGTACATGGTCTAGAAGAAGGGGACACTGAAGCTTTCTTT. The full variable domain, its missing parts supplied by reference TRBV30 and TRBJ1-1, is SQTIHQWPATLVQPVGSPLSLECTVEGTSNPNLYWYRQAAGRGLQLLFYSVGIGQISSEVPQNLSASRPQDRQFILSSKKLLLSDSGFYLCAWSVHGLEEGDTEAFFGQGTRLTVV.

In nucleotides, the CDR3 is TGTGCCAGCAGCGCTCCGGCGGGACAGTATGGCTACACCTTC. Protein product: CASSAPAGQYGYTF. V gene TRBV9 combines with J gene TRBJ1-2; 7 bases match TRBD1. This CDR3 comprises 14 residues. Trimming cost V 3 bases and J 5 bases; bases outside gene matches: 7. The germline CDR1 and CDR2 sequences are SGDLS and YYNGEE.